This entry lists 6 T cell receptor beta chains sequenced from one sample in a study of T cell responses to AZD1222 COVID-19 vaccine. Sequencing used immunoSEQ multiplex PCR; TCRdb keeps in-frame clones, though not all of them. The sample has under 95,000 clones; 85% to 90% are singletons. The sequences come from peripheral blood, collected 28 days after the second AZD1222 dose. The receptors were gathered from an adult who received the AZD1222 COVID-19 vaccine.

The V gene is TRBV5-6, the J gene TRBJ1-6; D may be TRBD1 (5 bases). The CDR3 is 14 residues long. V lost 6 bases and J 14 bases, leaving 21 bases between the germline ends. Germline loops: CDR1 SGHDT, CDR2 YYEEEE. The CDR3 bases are TGTGCCAGCACCGCGGGGGTTCCTTCGGTCGCCCTCCACTTT. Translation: CASTAGVPSVALHF.

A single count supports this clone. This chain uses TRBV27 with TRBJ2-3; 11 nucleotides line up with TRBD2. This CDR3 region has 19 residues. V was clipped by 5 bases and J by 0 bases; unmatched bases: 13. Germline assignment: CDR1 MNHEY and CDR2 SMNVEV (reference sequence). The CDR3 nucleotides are TGTGCCAGCAGTAAGGAGGATGGGCCTAGCGGGGGGAGCACAGATACGCAGTATTTT. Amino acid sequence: CASSKEDGPSGGSTDTQYF.

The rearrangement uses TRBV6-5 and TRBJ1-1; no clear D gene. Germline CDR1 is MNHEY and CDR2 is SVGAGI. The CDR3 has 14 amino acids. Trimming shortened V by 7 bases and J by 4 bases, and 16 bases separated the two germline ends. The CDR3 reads CASNDPYRTTEAFF. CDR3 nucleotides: TGTGCCAGCAACGACCCGTATCGGACCACTGAAGCTTTCTTT.

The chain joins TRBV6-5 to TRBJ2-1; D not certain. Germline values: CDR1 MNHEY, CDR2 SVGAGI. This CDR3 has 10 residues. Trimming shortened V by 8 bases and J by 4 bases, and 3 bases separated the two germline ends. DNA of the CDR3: TGTGCCAGCGGATACAATGAGCAGTTCTTC. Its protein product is CASGYNEQFF.

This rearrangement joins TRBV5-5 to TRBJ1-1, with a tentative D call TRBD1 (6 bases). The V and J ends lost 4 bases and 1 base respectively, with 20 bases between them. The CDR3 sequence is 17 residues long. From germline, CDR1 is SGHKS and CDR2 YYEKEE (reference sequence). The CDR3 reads CASSQHTQGPQNTEAFF. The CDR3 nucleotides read TGTGCCAGCAGCCAGCATACACAGGGCCCGCAGAACACTGAAGCTTTCTTT.

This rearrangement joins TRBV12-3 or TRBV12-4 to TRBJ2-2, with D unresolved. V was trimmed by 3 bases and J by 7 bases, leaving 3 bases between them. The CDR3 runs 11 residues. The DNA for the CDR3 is TGTGCCAGCAGTTTGATCGGGGAGCTGTTTTTT. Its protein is CASSLIGELFF.